The 28 T cell receptor beta chains in this list originate from one sample, sequenced in a study of blood T cell repertoires in COVID-19. TCRdb's table, derived via immunoSEQ multiplex PCR, lists solely in-frame clones and lacks some. Found here are approximately 94,000 clones, over 75% of them singletons; the top ten hold 6.5% to 8%. The material sequenced was peripheral blood. The receptor source for this set is a man in his thirties or forties in a cohort sampled during active COVID-19.

This sequence joins TRBV10-3 and TRBJ2-3, with unresolved D. The CDR3 has 15 residues. The V and J ends lost 6 bases and 3 bases respectively, with 16 bases between them. Germline CDR1 reads ENHRY; CDR2 reads SYGVKD. The CDR3 protein is CAISSDLGLTDTQYF. CDR3 coding DNA: TGTGCCATCAGCTCTGACTTGGGTTTAACAGATACGCAGTATTTT.

The chain joins TRBV28 to TRBJ1-1; the D is unclear. Germline lookup yields CDR1 MDHEN and CDR2 SYDVKM. V lost 1 base, J lost 0 bases, and 3 bases lay in between. This CDR3 contains 13 residues. DNA of the CDR3: TGTGCCAGCAGTTTATCAGTGAACACTGAAGCTTTCTTT. This sequence encodes CASSLSVNTEAFF.

The chain carries TRBV3-1 (or the pseudogene TRBV3-2) and TRBJ1-5, with TRBD1 as a possible D gene (6 bases). The CDR3 has 13 amino acids. The germline V gene encodes CDR1 LGHDT and CDR2 YNNKEL (reference sequence). Trimming left V 2 bases short and J 7 bases short, with 9 bases between. The CDR3 spells CASSQTGWQPQHF. CDR3 sequence (DNA): TGTGCCAGCAGCCAAACAGGGTGGCAGCCCCAGCATTTT.

This chain uses TRBV13 with TRBJ2-1; TRBD2 matches 8 bases. V shed 1 base and J 4 bases; nucleotides not matched to a gene: 0. CDR3 length: 14 residues. From germline, CDR1 is PRHDT and CDR2 FYEKMQ (reference sequence). CDR3 amino acids: CASSLAGGYNEQFF. As DNA, the CDR3 is TGTGCCAGCAGCTTAGCGGGGGGGTACAATGAGCAGTTCTTC.

CDR3 region: CATSRDLNEKLFF. The CDR3 coding sequence is TGTGCCACCAGCAGAGATTTAAATGAAAAACTGTTTTTT. This rearrangement joins TRBV15 to TRBJ1-4; D remains unclear. Trimming left V 0 bases short and J 5 bases short, with 4 bases between. Germline CDR1 reads LNHNV; CDR2 reads YYDKDF (reference sequence). There are 13 residues in the CDR3.

The chain carries TRBV2 and TRBJ2-2; 9 bases map to TRBD2. Germline V gives CDR1 SNHLY, CDR2 FYNNEI. The CDR3 is made up of 15 amino acids. After removal of 6 bases from V and 6 bases from J, the junction contained 8 bases not matched to a gene. The CDR3 sequence is CASRGTLAGPGELFF. The CDR3 nucleotides are TGTGCCAGCAGGGGAACGCTAGCGGGGCCCGGGGAGCTGTTTTTT.

This chain connects TRBV4-1 to TRBJ2-2, with D perhaps TRBD1 (5 bases). Germline-derived CDR1 and CDR2 are MGHRA and YSYEKL. V was clipped by 7 bases and J by 4 bases, with 10 bases between them. The CDR3 is 13 amino acids. CDR3 in DNA: TGCGCCAGCACCGACGACAGCACCGGGGAGCTGTTTTTT. It encodes CASTDDSTGELFF.

The CDR3 DNA reads TGTGCCAGCAGCTGGACAGTGTTTTCTGGAAACACCATATATTTT. Translation gives CASSWTVFSGNTIYF. This chain connects TRBV7-8 to TRBJ1-3; the D gene is possibly TRBD1 (6 bases). This CDR3 has 15 amino acids. Per the germline V gene, CDR1 is SGHVS and CDR2 is FQNEAQ. Trimming shortened V by 4 bases and J by 1 base, and 11 bases separated the two germline ends. Full variable domain (outside the CDR3, taken from reference TRBV7-8 and TRBJ1-3): GAGVSQSPRYKVAKRGQDVALRCDPISGHVSLFWYQQALGQGPEFLTYFQNEAQLDKSGLPSDRFFAERPEGSVSTLKIQRTQQEDSAVYLCASSWTVFSGNTIYFGEGSWLTVV.

The rearrangement links TRBV4-3 to TRBJ2-3, with D perhaps TRBD2 (5 bases). CDR1 is LGHNA, CDR2 YSLEER, per germline. The V and J ends lost 0 bases and 0 bases respectively, with 13 bases between them. This CDR3 region has 17 residues. CDR3 sequence (DNA): TGCGCCAGCAGCCAAGAGTCGGGAACCCTTAGCACAGATACGCAGTATTTT. Translating gives CASSQESGTLSTDTQYF.

This sequence joins TRBV10-3 and TRBJ2-5; D gene ambiguous. From germline, CDR1 is ENHRY and CDR2 SYGVKD. This CDR3 spans 13 amino acids. V was cut by 9 bases and J by 3 bases, with 14 bases left in between. The CDR3 loop reads CAIGPEQEETQYF. CDR3 DNA sequence: TGTGCCATTGGCCCCGAGCAGGAAGAGACCCAGTACTTC.

The V gene is TRBV4-2, the J gene TRBJ2-7, with 8 positions matching TRBD1. V lost 0 bases and J lost 4; bases outside the gene matches: 11. Per the germline V gene, CDR1 is LGHNA and CDR2 is YNFKEQ. CDR3 length: 17 residues. The CDR3 coding sequence is TGTGCCAGCAGCCAAGATACAGGGGGAGTGCAGTGGTACGAGCAGTACTTC. The encoded protein is CASSQDTGGVQWYEQYF.

V usage is TRBV5-6 and J usage is TRBJ2-1; no firm D call. The V gene lost 2 bases and the J gene lost 15 bases, with 15 bases spanning the gap. CDR1 and CDR2 from the germline V gene are SGHDT and YYEEEE. CDR3 length equals 12 residues. The CDR3 nucleotides read TGTGCCAGCAGCTTCCAAGTCAGGCTGAGGTTCTTC. Translation gives CASSFQVRLRFF.

The CDR3 protein is CASSLVRSPDTQYF. CDR3 DNA sequence: TGTGCCAGCAGCTTAGTAAGGAGTCCAGATACGCAGTATTTT. The chain recombines TRBV13 with TRBJ2-3, with D uncertain. V lost 1 base, J lost 4 bases, and 9 bases lay in between. The V gene's germline CDR1 is PRHDT and CDR2 FYEKMQ (reference sequence). This CDR3 has 14 amino acids.

This chain connects TRBV7-2 to TRBJ1-2; 9 bases align to TRBD1. Germline values: CDR1 SGHTA, CDR2 FQGNSA. This CDR3 has 16 residues. V was clipped by 4 bases and J by 6 bases; unmatched bases: 12. The CDR3 DNA is TGTGCCAGCAGCTGGTCGCCGGGACAGGGATGGGATGGCTACACCTTC. Translating gives CASSWSPGQGWDGYTF.

The chain uses TRBV7-9 and TRBJ1-1; D might be TRBD1 (5 bases). The CDR3 contains 13 residues. The V gene's germline CDR1 is SEHNR and CDR2 FQNEAQ (reference sequence). V dropped 5 bases and J dropped 4 bases, with 11 bases sitting between them. The DNA for the CDR3 is TGTGCCAGCAGCCGCAGGGAGGGCACTGAAGCTTTCTTT. It codes for CASSRREGTEAFF.

The rearrangement joins TRBV7-8 to TRBJ1-2; D gene ambiguous. Germline CDR1 and CDR2: SGHVS and FQNEAQ. The CDR3 runs to 12 residues. Trimming removed 1 base at V and 7 bases at J, with 7 bases between. The CDR3 loop is CASSLVAGGYTF. CDR3 nucleotides: TGTGCCAGCAGCTTAGTAGCGGGTGGCTACACCTTC.

The chain uses TRBV7-2 and TRBJ2-5, with 10 bases aligning to TRBD2. CDR1 and CDR2 (germline): SGHTA, FQGNSA. The length of the CDR3 is 14 residues. V was pared by 3 bases and J by 3 bases, with 1 base of the junction left unmatched. The CDR3 sequence is CASSFTSGEETQYF. The CDR3 DNA follows: TGTGCCAGCAGCTTCACTAGCGGGGAAGAGACCCAGTACTTC.

The table lists this clone with a count of one. V usage is TRBV5-1 and J usage is TRBJ2-7; tentative D call: TRBD2 (6 bases). With 0 bases removed from V and 4 bases from J, the gap between germline ends came to 11 bases. CDR1 is SGHRS, CDR2 YFSETQ, per germline. This CDR3 is built from 14 residues. This chain's CDR3 is CASSLGGTAYEQYF. DNA of the CDR3: TGCGCCAGCAGCTTGGGGGGGACTGCTTACGAGCAGTACTTC.

This chain joins TRBV25-1 and TRBJ2-5, with D possibly matching TRBD2 (6 bases). The CDR3 has 12 residues. CDR1 MGHDK and CDR2 SYGVNS come from the germline V gene. V was clipped by 7 bases and J by 4 bases, with 10 bases between them. CDR3 bases: TGTGCCAGCACCAGGAGGGGAGAGACCCAGTACTTC. As protein: CASTRRGETQYF.

This chain joins TRBV2 and TRBJ1-2, with D unclear. CDR1 and CDR2 (germline): SNHLY, FYNNEI. The CDR3 contains 13 residues. Trimming removed 3 bases at V and 4 bases at J, with 9 bases between. The CDR3 DNA reads as TGTGCCAGCAGTGAGGAGGCGCTCTATGGCTACACCTTC. It yields the protein CASSEEALYGYTF.

This clone appeared once. The chain joins TRBV9 to TRBJ1-4; TRBD1 agrees at 8 bases. CDR3 size: 14 residues. Germline V CDR1 and CDR2: SGDLS, YYNGEE. J gave up 7 bases and V 6 bases, and 8 bases lay outside the gene matches. The CDR3 DNA reads TGTGCCAGCACCCGGACAGGGAGGACTGAAAAACTGTTTTTT. Residues: CASTRTGRTEKLFF. The variable domain in full, completed from reference TRBV9 and TRBJ1-4, reads DSGVTQTPKHLITATGQRVTLRCSPRSGDLSVYWYQQSLDQGLQFLIQYYNGEERAKGNILERFSAQQFPDLHSELNLSSLELGDSALYFCASTRTGRTEKLFFGSGTQLSVL.

This clone is medium-sized within its sample. The V gene is TRBV7-2, the J gene TRBJ1-2; possible D gene TRBD1, 5 bases. This CDR3 comprises 13 residues. Germline lookup yields CDR1 SGHTA and CDR2 FQGNSA. The V and J ends lost 8 bases and 0 bases respectively, with 10 bases between them. CDR3 bases: TGTGCCAGCGAGATAGGGGCTAACTATGGCTACACCTTC. It translates to CASEIGANYGYTF.

V is TRBV2 and J is TRBJ2-1; 8 nucleotides agree with TRBD1. V was pared by 1 base and J by 6 bases, with 5 bases of the junction left unmatched. The CDR3 loop spans 15 amino acids. Per germline, CDR1 SNHLY and CDR2 FYNNEI. The CDR3 protein is CASSEGQTGVNEQFF. The CDR3 DNA follows: TGTGCCAGCAGTGAAGGTCAGACAGGGGTCAATGAGCAGTTCTTC.

The gene calls are TRBV28 and TRBJ1-5; D gene uncertain. Germline lookup yields CDR1 MDHEN and CDR2 SYDVKM. The CDR3 contains 16 residues. Trimming stripped 3 bases from V and 0 bases from J, with 12 bases between. CDR3 sequence reads: CASSFVASYSNQPQHF. For the CDR3, the DNA is TGTGCCAGCAGTTTTGTAGCGTCGTATAGCAATCAGCCCCAGCATTTT.

This chain uses TRBV7-8 with TRBJ2-3; 9 bases are a match to TRBD2. CDR1 and CDR2 from the germline V gene are SGHVS and FQNEAQ. The CDR3 sequence is 16 residues long. With V trimmed by 1 base and J by 4 bases, 6 bases remained unmatched. As DNA, the CDR3 is TGTGCCAGCAGCTTAGGGGCTAGCGGGGATGCAGATACGCAGTATTTT. This translates into CASSLGASGDADTQYF.

The gene calls are TRBV4-2 and TRBJ2-7; 7 positions match TRBD2. CDR3 size: 17 residues. Germline trimming cut 0 bases from V and 3 bases from J; bases unmatched to any gene: 11. The V gene's germline CDR1 is LGHNA and CDR2 YNFKEQ. The CDR3 coding sequence is TGTGCCAGCAGCCAAGATCGGGAAGCGGGGTTCGGCTACGAGCAGTACTTC. This gives the protein CASSQDREAGFGYEQYF.

This clone has just a few counts. This chain joins TRBV25-1 and TRBJ1-6; the match to TRBD1 covers 9 bases. Trimming removed 7 bases from V and 7 bases from J; junction bases left unmatched: 5. The CDR3 is 14 residues long. Germline V CDR1 and CDR2: MGHDK, SYGVNS. CDR3 DNA: TGTGCCAGCAACAGGGGGCCAGACAATTCACCCCTCCACTTT. As protein: CASNRGPDNSPLHF. The variable domain in full, completed from reference TRBV25-1 and TRBJ1-6, reads EADIYQTPRYLVIGTGKKITLECSQTMGHDKMYWYQQDPGMELHLIHYSYGVNSTEKGDLSSESTVSRIRTEHFPLTLESARPSHTSQYLCASNRGPDNSPLHFGNGTRLTVT.

This chain links TRBV10-3 with TRBJ2-3; 8 bases are a match to TRBD2. With 2 bases clipped from V and 0 bases from J, the junction kept 1 base outside the gene matches. CDR3 length: 15 amino acids. Germline V gene sequence: CDR1 ENHRY, CDR2 SYGVKD. CDR3 loop: CAISERGGSTDTQYF. CDR3 coding DNA: TGTGCCATCAGTGAGCGGGGGGGTAGCACAGATACGCAGTATTTT.